This is a list of T cell receptor beta chains from one sample in a study of OX40 agonist ivuxolimab in advanced cancers. Only in-frame clones appear in the TCRdb table, and some are missing; sequencing was by immunoSEQ multiplex PCR. The sample contains more than 70,000 clones, 65% to 90% of which appear only once. This specimen consisted of CD4+ or CD8+ T cells sorted from blood, obtained in a trial of the OX40 agonist ivuxolimab. The receptor source for this set is an adult with an advanced solid tumor such as melanoma, head and neck, liver or kidney cancer. CDR3s include the opening cysteine and the closing phenylalanine or tryptophan. The order of the fields is J gene, D gene, clone size, V gene, CDR3 protein, CDR3 DNA. D genes are given only for firm matches. Clone size is not always given. Where it is, it says once, few, many or a class for expanded clones.

>TRBJ2-7|-|-|TRBV5-6
CASSSVSSYEQYF
TGTGCCAGCAGCTCTGTCAGCTCCTACGAGCAGTACTTC
>TRBJ2-7|TRBD2|-|TRBV7-2
CASSLISSGYEQYF
TGTGCCAGCAGCCTAATCTCTAGCGGCTACGAGCAGTACTTC
>TRBJ1-1|TRBD1|-|TRBV27
CASSRGQQNTEAFF
TGTGCCAGCAGTCGGGGACAGCAGAACACTGAAGCTTTCTTT
>TRBJ1-1|-|-|TRBV6-1
CASSYGPLGTEAFF
TGTGCCAGCAGTTATGGACCTCTGGGAACTGAAGCTTTCTTT
>TRBJ2-5|TRBD1|-|TRBV7-7
CASSLDRGAETQYF
TGTGCTAGCAGCTTAGACAGGGGGGCCGAGACCCAGTACTTC
>TRBJ1-1|-|-|TRBV7-9
CASSFAGTEAFF
TGTGCCAGCAGCTTCGCGGGGACTGAAGCTTTCTTT
>TRBJ2-6|-|-|TRBV27
CASSLRAGANVLTF
TGTGCCAGCAGTTTACGGGCCGGGGCCAACGTCCTGACTTTC
>TRBJ1-2|-|few|TRBV7-2
CASSFAGWGYTF
TGTGCCAGCAGCTTTGCGGGCTGGGGCTACACCTTC
>TRBJ2-1|TRBD2|once|TRBV5-5
CASSSRTSGTNEQFF
TGTGCCAGCAGCTCCCGGACTAGCGGAACCAATGAGCAGTTCTTC
>TRBJ1-4|-|-|TRBV7-9
CASSTSYNEKLFF
TGTGCCAGCAGCACCAGTTATAATGAAAAACTGTTTTTT
>TRBJ1-1|-|few|TRBV6-5
CASRRRGFTEAFF
TGTGCCAGCAGGAGGAGGGGGTTCACTGAAGCTTTCTTT
>TRBJ2-7|TRBD1|-|TRBV5-6
CASSLNRGDEQYF
TGTGCCAGCAGCTTGAACAGGGGCGACGAGCAGTACTTC
>TRBJ1-1|TRBD1|-|TRBV18
CASSPMTGFTEAFF
TGTGCCAGCTCACCAATGACAGGGTTCACTGAAGCTTTCTTT
>TRBJ2-3|TRBD1|-|TRBV5-1
CASSVDRRSPDTQYF
TGCGCCAGCAGCGTGGACAGGCGGTCCCCAGATACGCAGTATTTT
>TRBJ1-2|-|once|TRBV7-9
CASSFSGANYGYTF
TGTGCCAGCAGCTTTTCAGGGGCTAACTATGGCTACACCTTC
>TRBJ2-5|TRBD2|-|TRBV7-9
CASSPAGGETQYF
TGTGCCAGCAGCCCGGCGGGGGGAGAGACCCAGTACTTC
>TRBJ1-2|-|few|TRBV7-2
CASSPGPYGYTF
TGTGCCAGCAGCCCGGGACCCTATGGCTACACCTTC
>TRBJ1-1|-|-|TRBV7-9
CASNEIKRTEAFF
TGTGCCAGCAACGAAATCAAGAGGACTGAAGCTTTCTTT
>TRBJ1-2|TRBD1|-|TRBV6-5
CASSPGQVMYGYTF
TGTGCCAGCAGCCCTGGACAGGTGATGTATGGCTACACCTTC
>TRBJ1-6|TRBD1|-|TRBV18
CASSPGQGVHSPLHF
TGTGCCAGCTCACCGGGACAGGGGGTTCATTCACCCCTCCACTTT
>TRBJ1-2|-|-|TRBV21-1
CASSYPSSNYGYTF
TGTGCCAGCAGTTACCCCAGCTCTAACTATGGCTACACCTTC
>TRBJ1-5|TRBD1|-|TRBV28
CASSLAQGDYQPQHF
TGTGCCAGCAGTTTAGCCCAGGGGGATTATCAGCCCCAGCATTTT
>TRBJ1-2|-|-|TRBV28
CASTWGGAGDYGYTF
TGTGCCAGCACCTGGGGGGGCGCGGGGGATTATGGCTACACCTTC
>TRBJ1-3|-|-|TRBV7-2
CASSPASGNTIYF
TGTGCCAGCAGCCCGGCCTCTGGAAACACCATATATTTT
>TRBJ2-7|TRBD1|once|TRBV7-2
CASSPSRTGFHEQYF
TGTGCCAGCAGCCCATCTCGGACAGGGTTCCACGAGCAGTACTTC
>TRBJ2-3|-|-|TRBV9
CASSRTILQQGGGTDTQYF
TGTGCCAGCAGCCGAACCATCCTCCAACAGGGAGGAGGGACGGATACGCAGTATTTT
>TRBJ1-5|-|once|TRBV21-1
CASSIRTRRDQPQHF
TGTGCCAGCAGCATCCGGACGCGGCGGGATCAGCCCCAGCATTTT
>TRBJ1-1|-|-|TRBV7-9
CASSRVDTEAFF
TGTGCCAGCAGCAGGGTGGACACTGAAGCTTTCTTT
>TRBJ1-4|-|-|TRBV30
CAWGQPGREKLFF
TGTGCCTGGGGGCAACCGGGCCGAGAAAAACTGTTTTTT
>TRBJ2-1|-|-|TRBV6-5
CASSYSDQHYEQFF
TGTGCCAGCAGTTACTCGGACCAGCACTATGAGCAGTTCTTC
>TRBJ2-5|-|-|TRBV18
CASSPPGLAETQYF
TGTGCCAGCTCACCACCCGGCCTAGCGGAGACCCAGTACTTC